This TCR beta chain is drawn from a study of blood T cell repertoires in COVID-19. Study summary: Researchers got acute and convalescent COVID-19 samples from the United States, Italy and Spain.

Authors' processing steps: Reference gene primer amplification in the assay estimated nucleated cell counts. Clones were sequenced by immunoSEQ multiplex PCR, and TCRdb holds only the in-frame ones, with some missing. Clone size and the V and J calls come from that table; the DNA yielded D and trimming. The sample comprises about 190,000 clones, 75% to 90% of which are singletons, and about 1% rests with the top ten. Specimen: peripheral blood. This sequence was found in a young man with acute or convalescent COVID-19.

The CDR3 protein is CASSLAGYTEAFF. In DNA form, the CDR3 reads TGTGCCAGCAGCTTGGCGGGCTACACTGAAGCTTTCTTT. The rearrangement links TRBV11-2 to TRBJ1-1; D gene ambiguous. Germline V gene lookup returns CDR1 SGHAT and CDR2 FQNNGV. The CDR3 is 13 residues long. V was cut by 3 bases and J by 3 bases, with 8 bases left in between.